This T cell receptor (beta chain) was found in a study of blood T cell repertoires in COVID-19. Study information: Collection of acute and convalescent COVID-19 samples took place in the United States, Italy and Spain. From T cells, B-cell-depleted T cells, or PBMCs came the material, which was cDNA or gDNA.

Germline CDR1 and CDR2: MNHEY and SMNVEV (reference sequence). J was trimmed by 0 bases and V by 6 bases; bases with no gene match: 18. This CDR3 region has 20 residues. Only in-frame clones appear in the TCRdb table, and some are missing; sequencing was by immunoSEQ multiplex PCR. The table lists under 200,000 clones, roughly 83% of them singletons, with 13% in the top ten. Clinical histories supplied by participants themselves formed the basis of cohort assignment. Two negative PCRs, clearance, or symptom resolution had been documented for recovered Cohort 3 donors. Sequenced: PBMCs or T cells enriched from blood (not recorded which). The receptor's source is a woman aged 55-75 years who had recovered from COVID-19. The genes are TRBV27 and TRBJ1-5; 9 positions agree with TRBD1. CDR3 sequence reads: CASRGGGPDRGGYSNQPQHF. DNA of the CDR3: TGTGCCAGCAGAGGGGGGGGACCGGACAGGGGAGGATATAGCAATCAGCCCCAGCATTTT.